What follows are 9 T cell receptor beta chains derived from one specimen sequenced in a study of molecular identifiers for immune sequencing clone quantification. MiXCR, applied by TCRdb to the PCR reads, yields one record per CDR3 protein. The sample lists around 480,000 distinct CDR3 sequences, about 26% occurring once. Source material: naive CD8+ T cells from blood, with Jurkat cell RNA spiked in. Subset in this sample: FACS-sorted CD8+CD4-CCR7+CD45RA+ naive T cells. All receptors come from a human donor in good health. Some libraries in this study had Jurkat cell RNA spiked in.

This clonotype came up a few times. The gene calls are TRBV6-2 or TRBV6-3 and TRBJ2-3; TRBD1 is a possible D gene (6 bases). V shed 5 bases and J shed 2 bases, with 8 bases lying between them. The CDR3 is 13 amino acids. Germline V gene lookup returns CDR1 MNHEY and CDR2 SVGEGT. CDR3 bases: TGTGCCAGCAGTACAGGGTCCACAGATACGCAGTATTTT. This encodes CASSTGSTDTQYF.

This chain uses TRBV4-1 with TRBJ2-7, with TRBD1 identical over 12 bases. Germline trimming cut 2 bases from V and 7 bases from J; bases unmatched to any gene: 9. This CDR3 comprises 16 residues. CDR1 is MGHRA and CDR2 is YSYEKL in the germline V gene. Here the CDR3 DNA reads TGCGCCAGCAGCCAACACTCGGGACAGGGGGCAGGGGAGCAGTACTTC. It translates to CASSQHSGQGAGEQYF.

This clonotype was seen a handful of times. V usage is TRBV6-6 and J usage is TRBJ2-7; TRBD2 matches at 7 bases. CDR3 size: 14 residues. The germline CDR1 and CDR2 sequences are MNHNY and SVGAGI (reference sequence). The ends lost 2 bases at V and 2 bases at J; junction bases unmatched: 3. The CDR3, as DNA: TGTGCCAGCAGTTACCCTGGGAGGGCCTACGAGCAGTACTTC. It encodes CASSYPGRAYEQYF.

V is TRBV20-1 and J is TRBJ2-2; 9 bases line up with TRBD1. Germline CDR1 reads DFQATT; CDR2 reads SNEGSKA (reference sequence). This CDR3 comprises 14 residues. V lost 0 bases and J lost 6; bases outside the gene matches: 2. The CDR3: CSARDGTGSGELFF. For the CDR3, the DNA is TGCAGTGCTAGAGATGGGACAGGGTCCGGGGAGCTGTTTTTT.

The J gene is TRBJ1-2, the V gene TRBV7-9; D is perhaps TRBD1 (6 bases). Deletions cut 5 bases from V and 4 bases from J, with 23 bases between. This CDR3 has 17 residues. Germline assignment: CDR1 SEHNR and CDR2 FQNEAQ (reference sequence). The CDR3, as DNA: TGTGCCAGCAGCAGACAGGTCCGAACGGACCGAGTCTATGGCTACACCTTC. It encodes CASSRQVRTDRVYGYTF.

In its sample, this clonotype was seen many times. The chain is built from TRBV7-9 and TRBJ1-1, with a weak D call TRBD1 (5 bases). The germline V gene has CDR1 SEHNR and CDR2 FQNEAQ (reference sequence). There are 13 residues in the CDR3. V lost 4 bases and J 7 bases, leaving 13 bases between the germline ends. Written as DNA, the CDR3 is TGTGCCAGCAGCTACGGGACCGCCCTTGAAGCTTTCTTT. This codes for CASSYGTALEAFF.

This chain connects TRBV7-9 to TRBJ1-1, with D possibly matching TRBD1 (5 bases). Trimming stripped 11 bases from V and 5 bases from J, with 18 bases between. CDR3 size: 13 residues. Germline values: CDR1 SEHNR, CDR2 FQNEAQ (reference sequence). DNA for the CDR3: TGTGCCCTGGGCGGGACTGGGTTAACTGAAGCTTTCTTT. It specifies CALGGTGLTEAFF.

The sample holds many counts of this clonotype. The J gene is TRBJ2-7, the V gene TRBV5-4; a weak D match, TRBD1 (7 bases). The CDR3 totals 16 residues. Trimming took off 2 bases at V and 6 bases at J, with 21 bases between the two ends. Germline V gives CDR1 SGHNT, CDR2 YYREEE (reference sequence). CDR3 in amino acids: CASSFGTRQGLLEQYF. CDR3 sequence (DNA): TGTGCCAGCAGCTTCGGGACCCGACAGGGACTCCTCGAGCAGTACTTC.

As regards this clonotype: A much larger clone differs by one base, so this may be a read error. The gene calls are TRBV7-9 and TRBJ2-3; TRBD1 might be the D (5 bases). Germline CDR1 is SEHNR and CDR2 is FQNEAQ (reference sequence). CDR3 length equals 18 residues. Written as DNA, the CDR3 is TGTGTCAGCAGCCGATTCAACAAGGGGCCCCTGGTTTCAGATACGCAGTATTTT. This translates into CVSSRFNKGPLVSDTQYF.